These 2 T cell receptor beta chains share one sample of origin, sequenced in a study of CXCR3-negative and CXCR3-positive naive CD8 T cells. cDNA libraries for TRB were generated by 5' RACE incorporating UMI labels. TCRdb re-called the 5' RACE reads and shows each CDR3 protein once, DNA omitted. The record lists approximately 70,000 distinct CDR3 sequences, of which the ten most abundant hold approximately 1.5%. The sequenced material came from naive CXCR3- CD8+ T cells from blood. Subset here: CD45RO-CCR7+CD27+CD95- naive CD8+ T cells lacking CXCR3 (TNR3-). The receptors were sampled from a human donor in good health. Some clones in this sample may be carry-over from other donors' samples.

This chain joins TRBV28 and TRBJ2-7; TCRdb calls TRBD1, which cannot be checked without DNA. The CDR3 spans 11 residues. Per germline, CDR1 MDHEN and CDR2 SYDVKM. The CDR3 reads CASTRNGNPYF.

The V and J genes are TRBV7-6 and TRBJ2-7; checking the TCRdb D call of TRBD1 is not possible without DNA. The CDR3 spans 12 residues. Germline loops: CDR1 SGHVS, CDR2 FNYEAQ. CDR3 loop: CASSLARGLGHF. The full variable domain, in which reference TRBV7-6 and TRBJ2-7 provide the parts outside the CDR3, is GAGVSQSPRYKVTKRGQDVALRCDPISGHVSLYWYRQALGQGPEFLTYFNYEAQQDKSGLPNDRFSAERPEGSISTLTIQRTEQRDSAMYRCASSLARGLGHFGPGTRLTVT.